This T cell receptor beta chain came from a study of a mutant IDH1 vaccine in newly diagnosed glioma. Sequenced by immunoSEQ multiplex PCR; TCRdb stores in-frame clones only, minus some. This table has 40,000 to 65,000 clones, just under 80% appearing once. As for this clone: No antigen is known for it.

The CDR3 totals 13 residues. V lost 5 bases, J lost 2 bases, and 10 bases lay in between. Germline V gene sequence: CDR1 SEHNR, CDR2 FQNEAQ (reference sequence). Time point of the sample: week 5, during vaccination. All doses held 300 ug of mutant IDH1 20-mer peptide, with topical imiquimod. The source of this sequence is a middle-aged woman with glioma. This sample comprised PBMCs, obtained from a glioma patient whose treatment included an IDH1 peptide vaccine. J is TRBJ2-7 and V is TRBV7-9, with D perhaps matching TRBD2 (5 bases). CDR3 sequence (DNA): TGTGCCAGCAGCATAGACGGGACCTACGAGCAGTACTTC. Protein: CASSIDGTYEQYF.